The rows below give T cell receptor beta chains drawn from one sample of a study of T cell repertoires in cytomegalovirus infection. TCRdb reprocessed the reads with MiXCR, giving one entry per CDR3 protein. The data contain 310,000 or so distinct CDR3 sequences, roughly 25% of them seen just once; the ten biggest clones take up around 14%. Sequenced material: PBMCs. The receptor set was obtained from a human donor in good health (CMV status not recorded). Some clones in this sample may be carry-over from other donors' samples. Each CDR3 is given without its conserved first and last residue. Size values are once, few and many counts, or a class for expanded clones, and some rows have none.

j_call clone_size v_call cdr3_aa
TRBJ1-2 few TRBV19 ASSIGAHDGYT
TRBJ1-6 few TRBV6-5 ASRGTGVRSPLH
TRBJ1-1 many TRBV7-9 ASAGTPNTEAF
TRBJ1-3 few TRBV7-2 ASSLGSGTGSMTGNTIY
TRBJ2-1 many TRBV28 ASSRLRDSSYNEQF
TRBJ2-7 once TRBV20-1 SASPSGSYEQY
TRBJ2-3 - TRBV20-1 SATLASRTDTQY
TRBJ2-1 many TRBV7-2 ASSLRVGWGRYNEQF
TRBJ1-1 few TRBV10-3 AISGRENTEAF
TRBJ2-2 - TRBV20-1 SARAQTGGELF
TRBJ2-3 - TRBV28 ASSDSPGVGTQY
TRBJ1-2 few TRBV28 ASSFWGQSPGYT
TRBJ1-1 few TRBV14 ASSQYNGANEAF
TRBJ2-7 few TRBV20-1 SATSSTYEQY
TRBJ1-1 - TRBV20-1 SADKNTEAF
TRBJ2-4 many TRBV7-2 ASSLEGAKNIQY